The next 22 T cell receptor beta chains were all read from a single sample in a study of T cells in Graves' hyperthyroidism and ophthalmopathy. There were TCR beta CDR3 regions amplified from RNA transcripts. Carried out on the TCR CDR3, a first-round RT-PCR used the HTBI primer set. TCRdb passed the multiplex PCR reads through MiXCR, listing each CDR3 protein once. The table lists a few hundred thousand distinct CDR3 sequences, roughly 13% of them singletons. Source material: blood. The receptor source for this set is a man aged 30 to 45 with Graves' hyperthyroidism that later progressed to Graves' ophthalmopathy.

There are many counts of this clonotype. This chain connects TRBV28 to TRBJ2-6; D call uncertain. In germline, CDR1 is MDHEN, CDR2 SYDVKM. The CDR3 runs to 13 residues. V lost 5 bases to trimming and J lost 2 bases, with 4 bases between them. CDR3 loop: CASSTAGANVLTF. In DNA, the CDR3 is TGTGCCAGCAGTACGGCTGGGGCCAACGTCCTGACTTTC.

This clonotype was seen repeatedly, ten times or more. The V gene is TRBV7-2, the J gene TRBJ1-2; no clear D gene. V shed 5 bases and J shed 2 bases, with 15 bases lying between them. Per germline, CDR1 SGHTA and CDR2 FQGNSA. The CDR3 loop spans 15 amino acids. CDR3 protein: CASSLYETLNYGYTF. CDR3 coding DNA: TGTGCCAGCAGCCTGTACGAGACGCTAAACTATGGCTACACCTTC.

This clonotype was seen a handful of times. This rearrangement joins TRBV7-6 to TRBJ2-1, with D perhaps TRBD1 (6 bases). CDR1 is SGHVS, CDR2 FNYEAQ, per germline. Trimming shortened V by 3 bases and J by 0 bases, and 12 bases separated the two germline ends. The CDR3 extends over 16 amino acids. The CDR3 coding sequence is TGTGCCAGCAGCTTTTCACAGGGCCGCTCCTACAATGAGCAGTTCTTC. This sequence encodes CASSFSQGRSYNEQFF.

This clonotype was observed a handful of times. The V and J genes are TRBV7-8 and TRBJ2-3; TRBD2 agrees at 7 bases. The length of the CDR3 is 14 residues. V lost 6 bases to trimming and J lost 0 bases; unmatched junction nucleotides: 3. Germline V CDR1 and CDR2: SGHVS, FQNEAQ. Written as DNA, the CDR3 is TGTGCCAGCAGAGAGCGGGGAAGCACAGATACGCAGTATTTT. Encoded protein: CASRERGSTDTQYF.

This clonotype occurred many times. This sequence joins TRBV5-1 and TRBJ2-7, with 8 nucleotides matching TRBD2. The CDR3 consists of 17 residues. Germline V lookup: CDR1 SGHRS, CDR2 YFSETQ. Unmatched junction bases numbered 13, after V lost 0 bases and J lost 5 bases. The CDR3 DNA sequence: TGCGCCAGCAGCTTGGGGGCCAGCGGGGGCTCGCAGGACGAGCAGTACTTC. Residues: CASSLGASGGSQDEQYF.

This clonotype has a handful of counts. This chain connects TRBV13 to TRBJ2-2; 8 bases map to TRBD1. The V segment lost 5 bases and the J segment 7 bases; nucleotides outside the gene matches: 3. Per the germline V gene, CDR1 is PRHDT and CDR2 is FYEKMQ (reference sequence). There are 13 residues in the CDR3. CDR3 coding DNA: TGTGCCAGCAGCGCGGACAGGGTCGGGGAGCTGTTTTTT. Its translation is CASSADRVGELFF.

In this sample, this clonotype turned up many times. The CDR3 protein is CASRYGQASGTDTQYF. The CDR3 region has the DNA TGTGCCAGCAGGTATGGACAGGCGAGTGGCACAGATACGCAGTATTTT. V and J are TRBV6-1 and TRBJ2-3; 7 bases map to TRBD1. The germline V gene has CDR1 MNHNS and CDR2 SASEGT. The V and J ends lost 6 bases and 1 base, in that order; junction bases with no gene match: 10. The CDR3 is 16 amino acids.

Many counts were recorded for this clonotype. This chain connects TRBV6-2 or TRBV6-3 to TRBJ1-1; possibly TRBD1 for D (5 bases). Germline values: CDR1 MNHEY, CDR2 SVGEGT. The CDR3 loop spans 11 amino acids. Trimming pared 9 bases from V and 11 bases from J, leaving 16 bases between. The CDR3 coding sequence is TGTGCCAGTTGGTTTGGGGCGCGCGCTTTCTTT. Amino acid sequence: CASWFGARAFF.

This clonotype appeared many times. V and J are TRBV11-2 and TRBJ1-5, with D unclear. The CDR3 is made up of 14 amino acids. V was cut by 5 bases and J by 9 bases, with 17 bases left in between. Germline values: CDR1 SGHAT, CDR2 FQNNGV. The CDR3 bases are TGTGCCAGCAGCCGGGAAACATGGGAGGGGCCCCAGCATTTT. Its translation: CASSRETWEGPQHF. The full variable domain, in which reference TRBV11-2 and TRBJ1-5 provide the parts outside the CDR3, is EAGVAQSPRYKIIEKRQSVAFWCNPISGHATLYWYQQILGQGPKLLIQFQNNGVVDDSQLPKDRFSAERLKGVDSTLKIQPAKLEDSAVYLCASSRETWEGPQHFGDGTRLSIL.

V gene TRBV18 combines with J gene TRBJ1-5, with D possibly being TRBD1 (5 bases). Trimming shortened V by 5 bases and J by 3 bases, and 20 bases separated the two germline ends. The CDR3 sequence is 17 residues long. CDR1 is KGHSH and CDR2 is LQKENI in the germline V gene. The CDR3 is CASSSFEIGGNNQPQHF. DNA of the CDR3: TGTGCCAGCTCATCCTTCGAGATCGGGGGGAACAATCAGCCCCAGCATTTT.

This clonotype showed up just a few times. This may arise from a read error, as a much more abundant clone is one base away. The V and J genes are TRBV28 and TRBJ1-4; the D is unclear. The CDR3 is 15 residues long. In germline, CDR1 is MDHEN, CDR2 SYDVKM. CDR3 nucleotide sequence: TGTGCCAGCAGTTCCCCGGCAGCAACTAATGGAAAACTGTTTTTT. Translating gives CASSSPAATNGKLFF.

In regard to this clonotype: One end of the junction is discordant with germline, which a read error may explain. The chain couples TRBV11-2 to TRBJ2-1; D gene uncertain. This CDR3 spans 11 amino acids. Germline assignment: CDR1 SGHAT and CDR2 FQNNGV. The CDR3 region is CASSFVNEEFF. CDR3 in DNA: TGTGCCAGCAGCTTTGTTAATGAGGAGTTCTTC.

This clonotype was found many times. The CDR3 bases are TGTGCCATCAGGATTGCGGGGGGACCAAACACAGATACGCAGTATTTT. This gives the protein CAIRIAGGPNTDTQYF. The chain recombines TRBV10-3 with TRBJ2-3; 8 nucleotides line up with TRBD2. CDR3 length: 16 amino acids. Germline loops: CDR1 ENHRY, CDR2 SYGVKD. V lost 6 bases and J lost 2; bases outside the gene matches: 10.

CDR3 coding DNA: TGTGCCAGCTCACCCGCGGGGGACGAAAAACTGTTTTTT. This gives the protein CASSPAGDEKLFF. V usage is TRBV18 and J usage is TRBJ1-4; D is possibly TRBD1 (5 bases). The germline gives CDR1 KGHSH, CDR2 LQKENI. V lost 3 bases and J 8 bases, leaving 10 bases between the germline ends. This CDR3 is 13 amino acids long.

This clonotype showed up many times. The chain combines TRBV27 with TRBJ1-5; a possible D gene is TRBD1 (5 bases). The V end lost 3 bases, the J end lost 0 bases, and 9 bases lay between the germline ends. CDR1 MNHEY and CDR2 SMNVEV come from the germline V gene (reference sequence). The CDR3 runs 15 residues. This CDR3 reads CASSFGQNSNQPQHF. The CDR3 DNA reads as TGTGCCAGCAGTTTTGGACAAAATAGCAATCAGCCCCAGCATTTT.

In its sample, this clonotype was seen a few times. This chain's CDR3 is CASTWGGASTGELFF. Written as DNA, the CDR3 is TGTGCCAGCACCTGGGGGGGGGCCTCGACCGGGGAGCTGTTTTTT. The rearrangement links TRBV6-4 to TRBJ2-2; D perhaps matches TRBD2 (7 bases). Germline CDR1 MRHNA, CDR2 SNTAGT. CDR3 length: 15 amino acids. V lost 7 bases and J 5 bases, leaving 17 bases between the germline ends.

The rearrangement links TRBV5-1 to TRBJ2-7; the match to TRBD2 covers 7 bases. The CDR3 spans 13 residues. With V trimmed by 5 bases and J by 8 bases, 10 bases remained unmatched. The germline V gene encodes CDR1 SGHRS and CDR2 YFSETQ. The DNA for the CDR3 is TGCGCCAGCAGAGTGCGGGAGACCGGAAAGCAGTACTTC. Encoded protein: CASRVRETGKQYF.

The chain uses TRBV7-9 and TRBJ1-3; D perhaps matches TRBD1 (5 bases). This CDR3 is built from 15 residues. CDR1 is SEHNR and CDR2 is FQNEAQ in the germline V gene (reference sequence). Trimming removed 5 bases at V and 0 bases at J, with 11 bases between. The CDR3 protein is CASSPIQDSGNTIYF. The CDR3 DNA follows: TGTGCCAGCAGCCCTATACAGGACTCTGGAAACACCATATATTTT.

In nucleotides, the CDR3 is TGCGCCAGCGGACCGGGACAAGCGAACACCGGGGAGCTGTTTTTT. This codes for CASGPGQANTGELFF. The chain carries TRBV5-1 and TRBJ2-2; D possibly corresponds to TRBD1 (6 bases). This CDR3 has 15 residues. V was clipped by 7 bases and J by 0 bases, with 13 bases between them. Per the germline V gene, CDR1 is SGHRS and CDR2 is YFSETQ.

This clonotype was seen a few times. The chain uses TRBV19 and TRBJ1-2; TRBD1 aligns across 7 bases. The CDR3 is 13 amino acids. V was clipped by 5 bases and J by 4 bases; unmatched bases: 4. The germline gives CDR1 LNHDA, CDR2 SQIVND (reference sequence). The CDR3 DNA is TGTGCCAGTAGTGCCGACAGGGTCTATGGCTACACCTTC. Its translation is CASSADRVYGYTF.

This clonotype was observed a handful of times. The CDR3 sequence: CASSPRGGGARSQPQHF. In nucleotides, the CDR3 is TGTGCCAGCAGCCCCAGAGGGGGGGGGGCGCGTAGTCAGCCCCAGCATTTT. This sequence joins TRBV5-5 and TRBJ1-5, with a weak D call TRBD1 (6 bases). The germline V gene has CDR1 SGHKS and CDR2 YYEKEE (reference sequence). With 4 bases removed from V and 6 bases from J, the gap between germline ends came to 23 bases. The CDR3 runs to 17 residues.

This clonotype has a count of ten or more. The rearrangement uses TRBV12-3 or TRBV12-4 and TRBJ1-2; no firm D call. The CDR3 extends over 16 amino acids. Trimming pared 2 bases from V and 6 bases from J, leaving 19 bases between. CDR3 sequence reads: CASSLTRGPPWDGYTF. In nucleotides, the CDR3 is TGTGCCAGCAGTTTAACTCGGGGTCCCCCTTGGGATGGCTACACCTTC.